Below are 5 T cell receptor beta chains sequenced from a single sample in a study of blood T cell repertoires in COVID-19. Libraries were prepared by immunoSEQ multiplex PCR; TCRdb keeps only in-frame clonotypes and omits some of them. Of around 250,000 clones listed, approximately 82% are singletons. Sequencing used peripheral blood. Receptors were obtained from a woman aged 18-29 years with acute or convalescent COVID-19.

CDR3 DNA sequence: TGTGCCAGCTCCCCGTTGGTAGCGGGAGAAGGCCGTGGGGAGCAGTACTTC. The encoded protein is CASSPLVAGEGRGEQYF. The V and J genes are TRBV18 and TRBJ2-7; 9 bases are shared with TRBD2. Germline V gene data show CDR1 as KGHSH and CDR2 as LQKENI. This CDR3 has 17 amino acids. With V trimmed by 6 bases and J by 7 bases, 19 bases remained unmatched.

The CDR3 region has the DNA TGCGCCAGCAGCCAAGTAGCCCTTCCCTCCTACAATGAGCAGTTCTTC. It encodes CASSQVALPSYNEQFF. The J gene is TRBJ2-1, the V gene TRBV4-3; no reliable D call. Germline lookup yields CDR1 LGHNA and CDR2 YSLEER. V shed 1 base and J shed 0 bases, with 10 bases lying between them. CDR3 length: 16 residues.

In its sample, this clone was seen a few times. This chain joins TRBV2 and TRBJ2-1; 8 bases are a match to TRBD2. The germline CDR1 and CDR2 sequences are SNHLY and FYNNEI. The CDR3 runs to 16 residues. The junction had 10 bases not matched to a gene; V was cut back by 5 bases and J by 4 bases. The CDR3 coding sequence is TGTGCCAGCAGTTTCGAGCGGGAGCTCTTGTACAATGAGCAGTTCTTC. This encodes CASSFERELLYNEQFF.

The chain links TRBV19 to TRBJ2-5; 7 bases map to TRBD1. V gave up 7 bases and J gave up 3 bases; unmatched junction bases: 11. Germline V gene data show CDR1 as LNHDA and CDR2 as SQIVND (reference sequence). The CDR3 has 15 amino acids. The CDR3 DNA is TGTGCCAGTAATAGGGGGCAGGCCCAAAAAGAGACCCAGTACTTC. This codes for CASNRGQAQKETQYF.

This clone has more than one count but fewer than ten. J is TRBJ2-1 and V is TRBV12-3 or TRBV12-4, with 7 nucleotides matching TRBD1. The J segment lost 3 bases and the V segment lost 5 bases, leaving 1 base of the junction unmatched. This CDR3 comprises 13 residues. CDR3 region: CASSGQVYNEQFF. CDR3 sequence (DNA): TGTGCCAGCAGTGGACAGGTCTACAATGAGCAGTTCTTC.